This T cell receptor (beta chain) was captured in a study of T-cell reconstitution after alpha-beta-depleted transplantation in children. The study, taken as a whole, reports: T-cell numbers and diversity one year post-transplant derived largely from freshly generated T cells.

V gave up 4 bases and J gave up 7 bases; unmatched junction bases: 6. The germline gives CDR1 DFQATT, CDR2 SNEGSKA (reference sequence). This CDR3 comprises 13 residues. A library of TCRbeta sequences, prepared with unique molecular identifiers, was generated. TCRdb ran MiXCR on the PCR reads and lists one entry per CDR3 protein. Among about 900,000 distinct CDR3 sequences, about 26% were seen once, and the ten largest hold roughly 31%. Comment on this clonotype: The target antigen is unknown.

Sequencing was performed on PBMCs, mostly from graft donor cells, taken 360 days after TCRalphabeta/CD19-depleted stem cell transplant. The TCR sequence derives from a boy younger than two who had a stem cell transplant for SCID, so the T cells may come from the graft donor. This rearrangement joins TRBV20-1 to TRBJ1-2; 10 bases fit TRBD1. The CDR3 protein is CSAKTGGVGGYTF. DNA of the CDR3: TGCAGTGCTAAGACAGGGGGCGTCGGTGGCTACACCTTC.